These T cell receptor beta chains were read from a single sample in a study of shared clonotypes between healthy human individuals. TCRdb's table, derived via immunoSEQ multiplex PCR, lists solely in-frame clones and lacks some. The sample records over a million clones, 75% to 85% being singletons. The sample consisted of memory CD4+ T cells from PBMCs. These receptors were collected from a man aged 18 to 29 in good health. Some clones in this sample may be carry-over from other donors' samples. Both conserved end residues are part of each CDR3. The order of the fields is CDR3 protein, J gene, V gene.

CDR3: CASSFDGRAADTQYF; J: TRBJ2-3; V: TRBV7-3
CDR3: CASILAGEVDTQYF; J: TRBJ2-3; V: TRBV10-2
CDR3: CASDSSGSSYEQYF; J: TRBJ2-7; V: TRBV28
CDR3: CASSTPGQKYGYTF; J: TRBJ1-2; V: TRBV28
CDR3: CASRLPGTRGYTF; J: TRBJ1-2; V: TRBV6-5
CDR3: CASSSPSGLETQYF; J: TRBJ2-5; V: TRBV5-6
CDR3: CASSSSGTGGDTIYF; J: TRBJ1-3; V: TRBV5-1
CDR3: CAISEFLGTRGRANYGYTF; J: TRBJ1-2; V: TRBV10-3
CDR3: CASRDRGSGNTIYF; J: TRBJ1-3; V: TRBV5-8
CDR3: CASSRGEVQPQHF; J: TRBJ1-5; V: TRBV18
CDR3: CASSVDGGADTQYF; J: TRBJ2-3; V: TRBV9
CDR3: CASNGGLAGVGETQYF; J: TRBJ2-5; V: TRBV2
CDR3: CASSEAMGLAGGNTGELFF; J: TRBJ2-2; V: TRBV6-1
CDR3: CASSVDLTTNEKLFF; J: TRBJ1-4; V: TRBV9
CDR3: CASSLLAGVNTEAFF; J: TRBJ1-1; V: TRBV7-9
CDR3: CASGSQGGGRNTDTQYF; J: TRBJ2-3; V: TRBV28
CDR3: CASSLYSLPSMGGRPPGAQYF; J: TRBJ2-5; V: TRBV5-1
CDR3: CASSRASGTYEQYF; J: TRBJ2-7; V: TRBV7-6
CDR3: CAWTRGRLYGYTF; J: TRBJ1-2; V: TRBV30
CDR3: CASSAGLNEKLFF; J: TRBJ1-4; V: TRBV9
CDR3: CASSKTGTAEKLFF; J: TRBJ1-4; V: TRBV6-5
CDR3: CASSEPRTQTLNTEAFF; J: TRBJ1-1; V: TRBV9
CDR3: CASRPTSSGANVLTF; J: TRBJ2-6; V: TRBV2
CDR3: CATSRGRAAYEQYF; J: TRBJ2-7; V: TRBV15
CDR3: CASSQEQGADTGELFF; J: TRBJ2-2; V: TRBV4-3
CDR3: CASSGRIKREGNGGAVF; J: TRBJ2-2; V: TRBV7-9
CDR3: CATGGTGANTGELFF; J: TRBJ2-2; V: TRBV2
CDR3: CANGDRDYGYTF; J: TRBJ1-2; V: TRBV10-3
CDR3: CSVEGTGSYGYTF; J: TRBJ1-2; V: TRBV29-1
CDR3: CASSESQGAAEQYF; J: TRBJ2-7; V: TRBV6-1
CDR3: CASSYTLGGNNEQFF; J: TRBJ2-1; V: TRBV6-9
CDR3: CASTPTGTSSYNEQFF; J: TRBJ2-1; V: TRBV19
CDR3: CASSPTGSTDTQYF; J: TRBJ2-3; V: TRBV9
CDR3: CASSGTGSQPQHF; J: TRBJ1-5; V: TRBV7-2
CDR3: CASSSRRSGANVLTF; J: TRBJ2-6; V: TRBV6-1
CDR3: CASSPLAEPSYNEQFF; J: TRBJ2-1; V: TRBV5-5
CDR3: CASSQESGTNQPQHF; J: TRBJ1-5; V: TRBV4-1
CDR3: CASSSLAGSDTGELFF; J: TRBJ2-2; V: TRBV4-2
CDR3: CASSFGGNEQYF; J: TRBJ2-7; V: TRBV2
CDR3: CATDDRAGELFF; J: TRBJ2-2; V: TRBV28
CDR3: CASSSDPTSTDTQYF; J: TRBJ2-3; V: TRBV5-6
CDR3: CASSQTGHGLQETQYF; J: TRBJ2-5; V: TRBV4-1
CDR3: CASSLATLATNEKLFF; J: TRBJ1-4; V: TRBV7-2